One T cell receptor (beta chain) is described in this entry. The germline V and J ends were trimmed by 1 base and 13 bases, with 11 bases remaining between them. The CDR3 is 12 residues long. CDR1 and CDR2 from the germline V gene are SEHNR and FQNEAQ (reference sequence). The source of the sample is a study of blood T cell repertoires in COVID-19. Those enrolled, adults aged about 18 to 89 years, came from some 23 US areas. Using immunoSEQ multiplex PCR, the repertoire was profiled, and TCRdb retains in-frame clones only, with some absent. The table records 150,000 to 200,000 clones, around 82% of them present only once.

The gene calls are TRBV7-9 and TRBJ2-1; D unresolved. The source of this sequence is a woman between 55 and 75 years old with acute COVID-19. Specimen: PBMCs or T cells enriched from blood (not recorded which). CDR3 sequence reads: CASSLGPELQFF. The CDR3 DNA sequence: TGTGCCAGCAGCTTAGGGCCCGAACTACAGTTCTTC.